A selection of T cell receptor beta chains follows, all from one sample in a study of PD-L1 blockade in urothelial cancer. Sequencing was performed with immunoSEQ multiplex PCR; in TCRdb, only in-frame clones are kept and a portion is missing. The sample has about 81,000 clones, more than 90% seen once. Sequencing was performed on PBMCs, taken around atezolizumab (anti-PD-L1) treatment. These receptors all come from a man in his sixties with urothelial cancer. Each CDR3 is given with its conserved first and last residue. The D gene is left open where the match is weak. Part of the rows lack a size; the others show once, few, many or a class for expanded clones.

d_gene	v_gene	abundance	j_gene	CDR3nt	CDR3aa
.	TRBV20-1	.	TRBJ2-7	TGCAGTGCTAGAGATTCCGACGAGCAGTACTTC	CSARDSDEQYF
TRBD1	TRBV5-6	.	TRBJ1-2	TGTGCCAGCAGCAGGTGGTCTGCACAGGGGACAAGTGGCTACACCTTC	CASSRWSAQGTSGYTF
TRBD1	TRBV25-1	few	TRBJ1-6	TGTGCCAGCAGTGATGACAGGGGTTCACCCCTCCACTTT	CASSDDRGSPLHF
TRBD1	TRBV11-2	.	TRBJ1-1	TGTGCCAGCAGGCCTACAGGGGGCGCGGCTTTCTTT	CASRPTGGAAFF
TRBD1	TRBV6-6	.	TRBJ2-3	TGTGCCAGCACTCAGGGGACAGGGTTTGATACGCAGTATTTT	CASTQGTGFDTQYF
.	TRBV7-9	.	TRBJ1-1	TGTGCCAGCAGCCCCGGGGGGGTGAGGAACACTGAAGCTTTCTTT	CASSPGGVRNTEAFF
TRBD1	TRBV25-1	.	TRBJ1-1	TGTGCCAGCAGCAACACAGGGGGCACTGAAGCTTTCTTT	CASSNTGGTEAFF
.	TRBV5-1	.	TRBJ2-1	TGCGCCAGCAGGCTGTTCGGGAGCGCCAACTCCTACAATGAGCAGTTCTTC	CASRLFGSANSYNEQFF
.	TRBV6-6	.	TRBJ1-5	TGTGCCAGCACCCTAGGGCCGGGGAGCAATCAGCCCCAGCATTTT	CASTLGPGSNQPQHF
.	TRBV15	.	TRBJ2-1	TGTGCCACCAGCAGAGATTTCGAGACTAGCAATGAGCAGTTCTTC	CATSRDFETSNEQFF
.	TRBV11-2	.	TRBJ2-3	TGTGCCAGCAGCTTAGATGCCCATCCGGGAAGCGCAGATACGCAGTATTTT	CASSLDAHPGSADTQYF
.	TRBV9	.	TRBJ1-1	TGTGCCAGCAGCCCCCTTGAGTTGAGCACTGAAGCTTTCTTT	CASSPLELSTEAFF
.	TRBV2	few	TRBJ2-3	TGTGCCAGCAGTGACTTGGGGCGGACGCAGTATTTT	CASSDLGRTQYF
TRBD1	TRBV27	once	TRBJ1-5	TGTGCCAGCAGTTCCGGGACAGCCAGCAATCAGCCCCAGCATTTT	CASSSGTASNQPQHF
TRBD2	TRBV5-1	.	TRBJ2-5	TGCGCCAGCAGCCCGGGGACTAGCCGGGAGACCCAGTACTTC	CASSPGTSRETQYF
.	TRBV9	.	TRBJ1-1	TGTGCCAGCAGCGTAAACACAGCCTTAAACACTGAAGCTTTCTTT	CASSVNTALNTEAFF